This entry lists 8 T cell receptor beta chains sequenced from one sample in a study of T cell repertoires in cytomegalovirus infection. TCRdb passed the reads through MiXCR, listing each CDR3 protein once. Of some 350,000 distinct CDR3 sequences listed, roughly 18% are singletons. The specimen was PBMCs. These TCRs come from a human donor in good health (CMV status not recorded). Some clones in this sample may be carry-over from other donors' samples.

DNA of the CDR3: TGTGCCAGTCGAACGACGGGGTCGTTGAACCGCTATGGCTACACCTTC. It translates to CASRTTGSLNRYGYTF. The chain joins TRBV19 to TRBJ1-2; D is ambiguous. Trimming pared 8 bases from V and 4 bases from J, leaving 23 bases between. This CDR3 has 16 amino acids. From germline, CDR1 is LNHDA and CDR2 SQIVND (reference sequence).

This clonotype was seen a handful of times. This chain joins TRBV15 and TRBJ1-4; TRBD1 aligns across 7 bases. Trimming at V came to 7 bases and at J to 7 bases, leaving 12 bases not matched to a gene. CDR1 is LNHNV and CDR2 is YYDKDF in the germline V gene (reference sequence). This CDR3 is 15 amino acids long. CDR3 sequence (DNA): TGTGCCACCACCACCTTTCAGGGGGGTGGTGAAAAACTGTTTTTT. Its translation is CATTTFQGGGEKLFF.

This clonotype was picked up many times. The chain carries TRBV7-2 and TRBJ2-3; D uncertain. V lost 5 bases and J lost 5, with 11 bases in between. The CDR3 is made up of 13 amino acids. Per the germline V gene, CDR1 is SGHTA and CDR2 is FQGNSA. The CDR3 is CASSPTLGDTQYF. The DNA of the CDR3 is TGTGCCAGCAGCCCCACTTTGGGAGATACGCAGTATTTT.

The chain links TRBV4-1 to TRBJ2-7; weak D call: TRBD1 (5 bases). The CDR3 spans 15 residues. Between the trimmed V and J ends, which lost 0 bases and 3 bases, there was a span of 12 bases. Looked up from germline, CDR1 is MGHRA and CDR2 is YSYEKL. CDR3 nucleotides: TGCGCCAGCAGCCAAGATGGTCAGGGATACTACGAGCAGTACTTC. Translated, it gives CASSQDGQGYYEQYF.

The chain uses TRBV29-1 and TRBJ2-3; D perhaps matches TRBD1 (5 bases). Per germline, CDR1 SQVTM and CDR2 ANQGSEA. V was pared by 7 bases and J by 3 bases, with 17 bases between. The CDR3 runs to 14 residues. In DNA form, the CDR3 reads TGCAGCGCGGCTTTCCAGGGTCTGACAGATACGCAGTATTTT. Translated, it gives CSAAFQGLTDTQYF.

The gene calls are TRBV5-1 and TRBJ2-1; 11 bases align to TRBD2. From germline, CDR1 is SGHRS and CDR2 YFSETQ. The V and J ends lost 8 bases and 2 bases, in that order; junction bases with no gene match: 12. CDR3 length: 17 amino acids. The CDR3 protein is CASTPGLAAITYNEQFF. CDR3 in DNA: TGCGCCAGTACGCCGGGACTAGCGGCCATTACCTACAATGAGCAGTTCTTC.

In this sample, this clonotype turned up many times. The chain has TRBV7-6 and TRBJ1-6; tentative D call: TRBD1 (6 bases). The V gene lost 3 bases and the J gene lost 7 bases, with 10 bases spanning the gap. Germline CDR1 SGHVS, CDR2 FNYEAQ. The CDR3 runs to 14 residues. CDR3 sequence: CASSFATGNSPLHF. The CDR3 coding sequence is TGTGCCAGCAGCTTTGCGACAGGAAATTCACCCCTCCACTTT.

This clonotype showed up many times. V usage is TRBV7-2 and J usage is TRBJ2-7; D possibly corresponds to TRBD2 (7 bases). Germline V gene lookup returns CDR1 SGHTA and CDR2 FQGNSA. The V gene lost 4 bases and the J gene lost 7 bases, with 17 bases spanning the gap. This CDR3 has 14 residues. CDR3 sequence: CASSSGGASREQYF. The CDR3 region has the DNA TGTGCCAGCAGCTCTGGGGGGGCCTCAAGAGAGCAGTACTTC.